This TCR beta chain was recorded in a study of shared clonotypes between healthy human individuals. Study-wide results and caveats: In a handful of donors, around 5% of naive CD4 clonotypes appeared in common. Against clonotypes common to all four donors, non-shared ones had lower generation probabilities. Clonotype sharing among donors likely depends on sequencing depth.

Some clones are missing from TCRdb's copy, which holds only in-frame ones; the method was immunoSEQ multiplex PCR. The sample records around 990,000 clones, approximately 80% being singletons. Germline CDR1 SGHTA, CDR2 FQGTGA. CDR3 length: 13 residues. This clone was observed many times. The antigen remains undetermined. At one end the junction does not follow the germline gene, possibly because of a read error. Those who donated were healthy HIV-negative adults, with no recent acute infections or vaccinations reported. The sequenced sample was memory CD4+ T cells from PBMCs. Subset noted: CD45RA-negative fraction. This chain uses TRBV7-3 with TRBJ2-1; unclear D gene. The clonotype originates from a man aged 18 to 30 in good health. Some clones in this sample may be carry-over from other donors' samples. The CDR3 is CASSSPRTASFIF. As DNA, the CDR3 is TGTGCCAGCAGCTCCCCGCGGACGGCGTCCTTCATCTTC. Using reference TRBV7-3 and TRBJ2-1 for the parts outside the CDR3, the full variable domain is GAGVSQTPSNKVTEKGKYVELRCDPISGHTALYWYRQSLGQGPEFLIYFQGTGAADDSGLPNDRFFAVRPEGSVSTLKIQRTERGDSAVYLCASSSPRTASFIFGPGTRLTVL.